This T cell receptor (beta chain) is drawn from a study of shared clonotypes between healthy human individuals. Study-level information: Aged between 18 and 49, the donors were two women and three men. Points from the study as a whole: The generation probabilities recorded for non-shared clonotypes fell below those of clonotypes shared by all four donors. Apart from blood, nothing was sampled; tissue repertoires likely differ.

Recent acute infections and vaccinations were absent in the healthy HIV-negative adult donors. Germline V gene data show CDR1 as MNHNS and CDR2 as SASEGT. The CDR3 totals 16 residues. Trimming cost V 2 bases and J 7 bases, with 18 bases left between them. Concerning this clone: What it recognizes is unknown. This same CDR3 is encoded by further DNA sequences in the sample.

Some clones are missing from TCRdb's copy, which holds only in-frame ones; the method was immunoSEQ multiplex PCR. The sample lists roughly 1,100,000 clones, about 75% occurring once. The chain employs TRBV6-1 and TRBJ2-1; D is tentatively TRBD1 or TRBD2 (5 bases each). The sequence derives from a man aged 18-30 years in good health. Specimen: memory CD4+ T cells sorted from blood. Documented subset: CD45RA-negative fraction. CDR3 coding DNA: TGTGCCAGCAGTGAACCGGGGCAGGGTAGGGTAAATGAGCAGTTCTTC. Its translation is CASSEPGQGRVNEQFF.